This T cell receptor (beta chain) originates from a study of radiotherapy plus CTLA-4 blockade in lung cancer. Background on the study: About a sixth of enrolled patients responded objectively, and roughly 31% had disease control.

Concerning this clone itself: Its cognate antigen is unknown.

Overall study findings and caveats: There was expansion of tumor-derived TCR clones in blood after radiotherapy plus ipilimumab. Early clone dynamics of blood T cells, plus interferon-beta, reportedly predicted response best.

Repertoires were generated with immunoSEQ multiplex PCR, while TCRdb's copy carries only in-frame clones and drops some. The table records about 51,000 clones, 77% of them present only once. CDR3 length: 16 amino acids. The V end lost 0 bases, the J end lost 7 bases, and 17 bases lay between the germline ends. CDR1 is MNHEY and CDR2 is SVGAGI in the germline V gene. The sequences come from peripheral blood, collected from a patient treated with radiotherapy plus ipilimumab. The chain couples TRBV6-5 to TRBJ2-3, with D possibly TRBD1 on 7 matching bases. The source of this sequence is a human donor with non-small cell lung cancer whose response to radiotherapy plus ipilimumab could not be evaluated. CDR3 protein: CASSYSAGGMTYTQYF. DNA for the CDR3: TGTGCCAGCAGTTACTCGGCAGGGGGGATGACTTATACGCAGTATTTT.